The 26 T cell receptor beta chains presented below share a single source sample, sequenced in a study of beta chain features in type 1 diabetes. Expressed TCRB transcripts were sequenced, since all the RNA that had been isolated was reverse transcribed. Some clones are missing from TCRdb's copy, which holds only in-frame ones; the method was immunoSEQ multiplex PCR. Here the sample spans hundreds of thousands of clones, about 29% being singletons. Sequences were obtained from naive CD4+ T cells from blood. The receptors shown here come from a man in his late teens or twenties in good health.

This clone was detected only a few times. The chain employs TRBV30 and TRBJ2-7; D gene unclear. Germline V gives CDR1 GTSNPN, CDR2 SVGIG (reference sequence). The CDR3 contains 11 residues. V was clipped by 0 bases and J by 6 bases, with 6 bases between them. In nucleotides, the CDR3 is TGTGCCTGGAGTGTATACGTCGAGCAGTACTTC. It codes for CAWSVYVEQYF.

This chain connects TRBV10-3 to TRBJ2-1; D uncertain. The V and J ends lost 0 bases and 9 bases respectively, with 9 bases between them. Germline V CDR1 and CDR2: ENHRY, SYGVKD. This CDR3 is built from 13 residues. As DNA, the CDR3 is TGTGCCATCAGTGAGTCCCGAGGTGGTGAGCAGTTCTTC. Amino acid sequence: CAISESRGGEQFF.

Only a few counts were recorded for this clone. V is TRBV30 and J is TRBJ2-7; TRBD1 matches 7 bases. Germline lookup yields CDR1 GTSNPN and CDR2 SVGIG (reference sequence). The CDR3 contains 14 residues. V was clipped by 0 bases and J by 7 bases; unmatched bases: 9. The CDR3 loop reads CAWSVQRVQGEQYF. In nucleotides, the CDR3 is TGTGCCTGGAGTGTACAGAGGGTACAGGGGGAGCAGTACTTC.

This chain connects TRBV19 to TRBJ2-7; possible D gene TRBD1, 6 bases. Trimming took off 5 bases at V and 3 bases at J, with 11 bases between the two ends. The V gene's germline CDR1 is LNHDA and CDR2 SQIVND (reference sequence). This CDR3 is 13 amino acids long. CDR3 amino acids: CASSRQGIYEQYF. For the CDR3, the DNA is TGTGCCAGTAGTCGGCAGGGGATCTACGAGCAGTACTTC.

The chain links TRBV7-9 to TRBJ2-5; 8 positions agree with TRBD2. CDR1 SEHNR and CDR2 FQNEAQ come from the germline V gene (reference sequence). The CDR3 consists of 13 residues. Germline trimming cut 5 bases from V and 4 bases from J; bases unmatched to any gene: 3. CDR3 residues: CASSILAVETQYF. CDR3 sequence (DNA): TGTGCCAGCAGCATACTAGCGGTAGAGACCCAGTACTTC.

A note on this clone: Other DNA sequences within the sample encode an identical CDR3. The chain combines TRBV14 with TRBJ1-2; unclear D gene. This CDR3 has 13 residues. Trimming took 0 bases from V and 4 from J, leaving 6 bases between them. Germline V gives CDR1 SGHDN, CDR2 FVKESK. CDR3 sequence reads: CASSQDLAYGYTF. The CDR3 DNA sequence: TGTGCCAGCAGCCAAGACCTAGCCTATGGCTACACCTTC.

The chain recombines TRBV9 with TRBJ2-7, with D possibly being TRBD1 (5 bases). The CDR3 is made up of 15 amino acids. Trimming cost V 3 bases and J 2 bases, with 15 bases left between them. Germline V lookup: CDR1 SGDLS, CDR2 YYNGEE. The CDR3 reads CASSESLDRAYEQYF. CDR3 nucleotide sequence: TGTGCCAGCAGCGAAAGCCTCGACAGAGCCTACGAGCAGTACTTC.

This clone was counted a single time. The CDR3: CASSQSSVAGELFF. The CDR3 coding sequence is TGTGCCAGCAGCCAATCTAGCGTCGCCGGGGAGCTGTTTTTT. This chain uses TRBV14 with TRBJ2-2; the D gene is possibly TRBD2 (6 bases). This CDR3 region has 14 residues. The ends were cut back, 2 bases at V and 6 bases at J, with 10 bases in the middle. The germline gives CDR1 SGHDN, CDR2 FVKESK.

This chain joins TRBV6-6 and TRBJ2-5; TRBD2 agrees at 7 bases. Germline V lookup: CDR1 MNHNY, CDR2 SVGAGI (reference sequence). CDR3 length: 16 residues. J gave up 5 bases and V 4 bases, and 13 bases lay outside the gene matches. The CDR3 region is CASSSGGGRVWETQYF. The CDR3 nucleotides read TGTGCCAGCAGTTCCGGCGGAGGGAGGGTTTGGGAGACCCAGTACTTC.

This chain links TRBV25-1 with TRBJ2-5, with 8 nucleotides matching TRBD1. CDR1 and CDR2 from the germline V gene are MGHDK and SYGVNS. This CDR3 is built from 16 residues. V gave up 1 base and J gave up 5 bases; unmatched junction bases: 9. Here the CDR3 reads CASSEFVAGGRETQYF. For the CDR3, the DNA is TGTGCCAGCAGTGAATTCGTGGCAGGGGGCAGGGAGACCCAGTACTTC.

This chain links TRBV4-2 with TRBJ1-1; no definite D call. This CDR3 is built from 14 residues. Trimming took 0 bases from V and 7 from J, leaving 12 bases between them. Germline assignment: CDR1 LGHNA and CDR2 YNFKEQ. The CDR3, as DNA: TGTGCCAGCAGCCAAGATCTTTTTGGAAGTGAAGCTTTCTTT. Amino acids: CASSQDLFGSEAFF.

This clone turned up a few times. CDR3 region: CAWSVPRGGYNEQFF. The DNA for the CDR3 is TGTGCCTGGAGTGTACCCAGGGGAGGCTACAATGAGCAGTTCTTC. The chain recombines TRBV30 with TRBJ2-1; either TRBD1 or TRBD2 may fit D (6 bases each). The CDR3 is made up of 15 amino acids. Trimming pared 0 bases from V and 3 bases from J, leaving 12 bases between. Germline CDR1 is GTSNPN and CDR2 is SVGIG (reference sequence).

This clone was recorded a few times. The chain joins TRBV7-8 to TRBJ2-2, with no clear D. Per germline, CDR1 SGHVS and CDR2 FQNEAQ. The CDR3 is made up of 15 amino acids. V was cut by 5 bases and J by 4 bases, with 14 bases left in between. This CDR3 is CASSQGPTSTGELFF. CDR3 sequence (DNA): TGTGCCAGCAGCCAAGGACCGACGTCCACCGGGGAGCTGTTTTTT.

V and J are TRBV29-1 and TRBJ2-3, with D perhaps being TRBD1 or TRBD2 (7 bases each). With 1 base removed from V and 2 bases from J, the gap between germline ends came to 13 bases. The germline V gene encodes CDR1 SQVTM and CDR2 ANQGSEA. This CDR3 has 15 residues. The DNA for the CDR3 is TGCAGCGTTGAAGCCAGGGGGAGGGACACAGATACGCAGTATTTT. This codes for CSVEARGRDTDTQYF.

V and J are TRBV30 and TRBJ1-4, with no clear D. Per the germline V gene, CDR1 is GTSNPN and CDR2 is SVGIG (reference sequence). The CDR3 is 12 residues long. The CDR3 coding sequence is TGTGCTGCGGCTAGGGCCATCGAAAAACTGTTTTTT. Protein product: CAAARAIEKLFF.

The chain couples TRBV30 to TRBJ2-2; 7 bases match TRBD1. J was trimmed by 4 bases and V by 3 bases; bases with no gene match: 11. CDR3 size: 16 residues. Germline lookup yields CDR1 GTSNPN and CDR2 SVGIG (reference sequence). The CDR3 reads CAWRLPTGRFTGELFF. CDR3 nucleotides: TGTGCCTGGAGATTACCGACAGGGCGGTTCACCGGGGAGCTGTTTTTT.

This clone has only a few counts. Other DNA sequences of this sample code for an identical CDR3. This chain links TRBV9 with TRBJ2-5; D unclear. Per germline, CDR1 SGDLS and CDR2 YYNGEE. CDR3 length: 12 residues. V gave up 0 bases and J gave up 4 bases, with 4 bases separating them. The CDR3: CASSVDRETQYF. CDR3 in DNA: TGTGCCAGCAGCGTAGACCGAGAGACCCAGTACTTC.

On this clone itself: Other DNA sequences in this specimen translate into the identical CDR3. The chain links TRBV15 to TRBJ2-3; D not certain. Germline CDR1 reads LNHNV; CDR2 reads YYDKDF (reference sequence). V was shortened by 0 bases and J by 3 bases, with 4 bases between the two germline ends. This CDR3 is built from 13 residues. Here the CDR3 reads CATSRDPTDTQYF. The CDR3 region has the DNA TGTGCCACCAGCAGAGACCCGACAGATACGCAGTATTTT.

The V call is TRBV30, the J call TRBJ2-7, with TRBD2 identical over 10 bases. The ends lost 0 bases at V and 6 bases at J; junction bases unmatched: 5. The CDR3 is 14 amino acids. Per the germline V gene, CDR1 is GTSNPN and CDR2 is SVGIG (reference sequence). CDR3 nucleotide sequence: TGTGCCTGGAGTGTACTCCTAGCGGGAGCCGAGCAGTACTTC. Residues: CAWSVLLAGAEQYF.

CDR3 in amino acids: CASSPDRAYNEQFF. Written as DNA, the CDR3 is TGCGCCAGCAGCCCGGACAGGGCCTACAATGAGCAGTTCTTC. The chain uses TRBV5-1 and TRBJ2-1, with TRBD1 identical over 8 bases. The length of the CDR3 is 14 residues. The germline V gene encodes CDR1 SGHRS and CDR2 YFSETQ. The J segment lost 2 bases and the V segment lost 4 bases, leaving 2 bases of the junction unmatched.

The chain joins TRBV5-4 to TRBJ2-1; 8 bases are shared with TRBD2. The germline gives CDR1 SGHNT, CDR2 YYREEE (reference sequence). The CDR3 is made up of 17 amino acids. V lost 6 bases to trimming and J lost 0 bases; unmatched junction nucleotides: 11. The CDR3 DNA follows: TGTGCCAGCACCACAAAGGGGAGCGGGAGCTCCTACAATGAGCAGTTCTTC. Amino acids: CASTTKGSGSSYNEQFF.

Only a few counts were recorded for this clone. The chain uses TRBV29-1 and TRBJ2-3; D possibly uses TRBD1 or TRBD2 (5 bases each). V gave up 4 bases and J gave up 6 bases, with 11 bases separating them. This CDR3 contains 12 residues. The germline V gene encodes CDR1 SQVTM and CDR2 ANQGSEA. The CDR3 sequence: CSVAGTGDTQYF. Here the CDR3 DNA reads TGCAGCGTTGCTGGGACGGGGGATACGCAGTATTTT.

The chain carries TRBV5-1 and TRBJ2-7; the D gene could be TRBD1 or TRBD2 (5 bases each). CDR1 is SGHRS, CDR2 YFSETQ, per germline. The CDR3 consists of 13 residues. V was shortened by 4 bases and J by 3 bases, with 11 bases between the two germline ends. The CDR3 bases are TGCGCCAGCAGCCCGGGACGGGGCTACGAGCAGTACTTC. Its translation is CASSPGRGYEQYF.

V and J are TRBV5-8 and TRBJ2-4; 7 nucleotides agree with TRBD2. The CDR3 sequence is 13 residues long. Germline lookup yields CDR1 SGHTS and CDR2 YDEGEE. Trimming removed 3 bases from V and 7 bases from J; junction bases left unmatched: 4. CDR3 amino acids: CASSSGGSNIQYF. The CDR3 nucleotides read TGTGCCAGCAGCTCCGGGGGGTCGAACATTCAGTACTTC. The full variable domain, completed using reference TRBV5-8 and TRBJ2-4, is EAGVTQSPTHLIKTRGQQATLRCSPISGHTSVYWYQQALGLGLQFLLWYDEGEERNRGNFPPRFSGRQFPNYSSELNVNALELEDSALYLCASSSGGSNIQYFGAGTRLSVL.

This clone occurred a few times. The V gene is TRBV7-6, the J gene TRBJ2-1; D unclear. The CDR3 consists of 15 residues. Trimming removed 1 base from V and 0 bases from J, with 7 bases in between. Germline V gene data show CDR1 as SGHVS and CDR2 as FNYEAQ. The CDR3 DNA follows: TGTGCCAGCAGCTTAGAGGGAAGCTCCTACAATGAGCAGTTCTTC. It encodes CASSLEGSSYNEQFF.

The gene calls are TRBV30 and TRBJ1-5, with TRBD1 as a possible D gene (5 bases). The CDR3 contains 14 residues. In germline, CDR1 is GTSNPN, CDR2 SVGIG (reference sequence). The V end was cut by 3 bases, the J end by 7 bases, with 16 bases between. The CDR3 here is CAWSRAGGFQPQHF. The CDR3 nucleotides are TGTGCCTGGAGCCGGGCCGGGGGATTCCAGCCCCAGCATTTT. Supplemented by reference TRBV30 and TRBJ1-5, the full variable domain reads SQTIHQWPATLVQPVGSPLSLECTVEGTSNPNLYWYRQAAGRGLQLLFYSVGIGQISSEVPQNLSASRPQDRQFILSSKKLLLSDSGFYLCAWSRAGGFQPQHFGDGTRLSIL.